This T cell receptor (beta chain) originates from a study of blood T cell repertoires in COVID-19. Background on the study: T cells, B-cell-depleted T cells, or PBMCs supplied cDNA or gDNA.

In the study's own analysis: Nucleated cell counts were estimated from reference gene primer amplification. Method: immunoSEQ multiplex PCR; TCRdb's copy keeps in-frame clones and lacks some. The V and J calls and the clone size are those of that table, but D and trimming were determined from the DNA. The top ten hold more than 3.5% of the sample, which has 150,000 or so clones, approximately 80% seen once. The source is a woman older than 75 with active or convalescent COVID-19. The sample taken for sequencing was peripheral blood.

CDR3 DNA: TGTGCCAGCTCACCGCTAGCGGGGGGCGGGGATGAGCAGTTCTTC. It codes for CASSPLAGGGDEQFF. The chain employs TRBV18 and TRBJ2-1; TRBD2 matches 11 bases. This CDR3 spans 15 amino acids. The germline gives CDR1 KGHSH, CDR2 LQKENI. After removal of 3 bases from V and 8 bases from J, the junction contained 6 bases not matched to a gene. The variable domain in full, with the rest retrieved from reference TRBV18 and TRBJ2-1, is NAGVMQNPRHLVRRRGQEARLRCSPMKGHSHVYWYRQLPEEGLKFMVYLQKENIIDESGMPKERFSAEFPKEGPSILRIQQVVRGDSAAYFCASSPLAGGGDEQFFGPGTRLTVL.